This TCR beta chain originates from a study of CD8 T cells in ankylosing spondylitis. The CDR3 length is 16 residues. The germline V gene has CDR1 SEHNR and CDR2 FQNEAQ (reference sequence). For this clonotype: Its cognate antigen is unknown. A read error may explain this, as a much larger clone is one base away.

Study-wide results and caveats: Roughly eight highly homologous variants made up a TCR beta motif that seemed to typify ankylosing spondylitis blood.

The authors made TCR beta libraries by quantitative 5'-RACE with molecular barcodes. TCRdb passed the 5' RACE reads through MiXCR, listing each CDR3 protein once. The data show more than 500,000 distinct CDR3 sequences, with under 5.5% seen just once and under 4.5% held by the top ten. The sample consisted of blood, either unsorted or a sorted T cell fraction (not recorded which). This sequence was found in a male donor with ankylosing spondylitis. The chain has TRBV7-9 and TRBJ2-3, with D possibly matching TRBD1 (6 bases). This CDR3 reads CTSSFGRGFSTDTQYF. In DNA, the CDR3 is TGTACCAGCAGCTTCGGCAGGGGTTTTAGCACAGATACGCAGTATTTT.